This T cell receptor beta chain emerged from a study of cytomegalovirus exposure and HLA in healthy donors. About the research overall: A previous analysis identified approximately 110 million unique TCR beta sequences derived from around 200 million T cells. Broader study findings: Earlier analysis looked at TCR beta V segments, and most were productive about 87% or about 30% of the time.

A remark on this clone: What it binds is not known.

Per the germline V gene, CDR1 is SGHRS and CDR2 is YFSETQ. CDR3 length: 13 residues. V lost 5 bases and J lost 4; bases outside the gene matches: 0. The PCR was carried out with 60 Vbeta primers and 13 Jbeta primers. Produced via immunoSEQ multiplex PCR; TCRdb's table is partial and in-frame only. The sample holds over 120,000 clones, over 65% seen once. The rearrangement uses TRBV5-1 and TRBJ2-2; TRBD1 agrees at 9 bases. This TCR was recovered from a female donor in good health and CMV-seronegative. Input material: PBMCs. The CDR3 reads CASRTGGTGELFF. CDR3 bases: TGCGCCAGCAGGACAGGGGGCACCGGGGAGCTGTTTTTT.